The clone carrying this T cell receptor beta chain has at least ten counts. Its antigen is unknown. The data belong to a study of CD8 T cells in ankylosing spondylitis. V shed 3 bases and J shed 5 bases, with 7 bases lying between them. There are 11 residues in the CDR3. The germline CDR1 and CDR2 sequences are SQVTM and ANQGSEA. General study results and limits: Made up of 7 to 9 highly homologous variants, a TCR beta motif appeared characteristic of ankylosing spondylitis blood. Those disease-linked clones were CD8+; they were also relatively rare in peripheral blood. Some motif variants had been reported before (in reactive arthritis synovial fluid and blood). Reported data indicate significant enrichment of disease-linked clones within matched ankylosing spondylitis synovial fluid.

TCRdb re-called the 5' RACE reads through MiXCR, storing one row per CDR3 protein. Found here are hundreds of thousands of distinct CDR3 sequences, 12% of them singletons; the top ten hold under 0.6%. This receptor was identified in a male donor with ankylosing spondylitis. The gene calls are TRBV29-1 and TRBJ1-1; D call uncertain. Sequencing used blood, either unsorted or a sorted T cell fraction (not recorded which). The CDR3 loop reads CSVEPMTEAFF. The CDR3 DNA sequence: TGCAGCGTTGAGCCTATGACTGAAGCTTTCTTT.